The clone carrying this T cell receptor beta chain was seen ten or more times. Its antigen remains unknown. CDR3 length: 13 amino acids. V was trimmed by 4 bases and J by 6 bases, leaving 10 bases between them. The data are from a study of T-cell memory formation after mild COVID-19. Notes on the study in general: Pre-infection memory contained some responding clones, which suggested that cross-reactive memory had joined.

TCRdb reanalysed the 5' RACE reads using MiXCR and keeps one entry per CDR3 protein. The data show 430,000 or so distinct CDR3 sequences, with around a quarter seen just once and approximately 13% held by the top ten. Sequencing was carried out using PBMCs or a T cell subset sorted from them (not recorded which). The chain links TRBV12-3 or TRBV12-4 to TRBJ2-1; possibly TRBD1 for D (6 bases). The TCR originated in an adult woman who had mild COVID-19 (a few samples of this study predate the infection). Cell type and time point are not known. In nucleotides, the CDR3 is TGTGCCAGCAGTTCCCAAGGGGGCAATGAGCAGTTCTTC. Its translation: CASSSQGGNEQFF.